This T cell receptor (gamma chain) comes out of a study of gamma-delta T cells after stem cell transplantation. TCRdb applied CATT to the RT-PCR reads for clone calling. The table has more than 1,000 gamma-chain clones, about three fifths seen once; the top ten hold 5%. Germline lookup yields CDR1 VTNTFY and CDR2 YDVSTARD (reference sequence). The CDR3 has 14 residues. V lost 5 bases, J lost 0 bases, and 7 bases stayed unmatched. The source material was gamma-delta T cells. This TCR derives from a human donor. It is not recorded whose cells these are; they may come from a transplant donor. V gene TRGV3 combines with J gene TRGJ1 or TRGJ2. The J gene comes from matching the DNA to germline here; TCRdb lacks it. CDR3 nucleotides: TGTGCCACCTGGGGCCCATCGAATTATTATAAGAAACTCTTT. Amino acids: CATWGPSNYYKKLF.